This TCR beta chain was sequenced during a study of blood T cell repertoires in COVID-19. Generated by immunoSEQ multiplex PCR, the TCRdb table keeps only in-frame clones and is missing some. Of roughly 260,000 clones listed, 88% are singletons. J was trimmed by 3 bases and V by 8 bases; bases with no gene match: 7. CDR1 and CDR2 from the germline V gene are MDHEN and SYDVKM. The CDR3 extends over 14 amino acids. The chain links TRBV28 to TRBJ2-5; 9 bases match TRBD1. The clonotype was recovered from a middle-aged woman who had recovered from COVID-19. What was sequenced was peripheral blood. The DNA for the CDR3 is TGTGCCAGCGACACAGGGGGCCGAAAAGAGACCCAGTACTTC. It codes for CASDTGGRKETQYF.